The following is a TCR beta chain sequence with its context. The antigen is undetermined. This entry belongs to a study of identical twins' blood T cells. The CDR3 is 13 amino acids. V was trimmed by 10 bases and J by 5 bases, leaving 17 bases between them. General study findings and limits: Twins shared about as many clonotypes as their cloneset sizes predicted.

TCRdb itself ran the 5' RACE reads through MiXCR, one entry per CDR3 protein. The sample carries a few hundred thousand distinct CDR3 sequences, under 30% recorded once. Donors were six healthy women in three monozygous twin pairs. The chain combines TRBV12-3 or TRBV12-4 with TRBJ2-5, with a possible D match to TRBD2 (6 bases). This TCR derives from a woman aged 18-55 years in good health. The sequenced material came from PBMCs. As DNA, the CDR3 is TGTGCCAACCGAGAGAGGGACTCCGAGACCCAGTACTTC. Residues: CANRERDSETQYF.